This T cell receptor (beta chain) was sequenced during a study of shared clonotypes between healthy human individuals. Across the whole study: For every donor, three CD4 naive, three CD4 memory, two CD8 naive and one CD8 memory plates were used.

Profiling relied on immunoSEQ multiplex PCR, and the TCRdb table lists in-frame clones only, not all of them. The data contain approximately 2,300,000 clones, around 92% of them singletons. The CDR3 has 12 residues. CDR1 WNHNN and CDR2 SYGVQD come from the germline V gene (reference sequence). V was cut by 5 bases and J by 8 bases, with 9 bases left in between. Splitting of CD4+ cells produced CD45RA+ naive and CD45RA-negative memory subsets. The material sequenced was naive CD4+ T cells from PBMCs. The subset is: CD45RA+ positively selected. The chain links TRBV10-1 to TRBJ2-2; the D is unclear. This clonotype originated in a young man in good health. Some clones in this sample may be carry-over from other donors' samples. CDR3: CASSIGRGELFF. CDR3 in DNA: TGCGCCAGCAGTATAGGGCGTGGGGAGCTGTTTTTT.